The text below deals with one T cell receptor (beta chain). Its antigen is unknown. From germline, CDR1 is SGHRS and CDR2 YFSETQ. The V gene lost 5 bases and the J gene lost 1 base, with 9 bases spanning the gap. The CDR3 is made up of 13 amino acids. Profiled with immunoSEQ multiplex PCR; TCRdb holds only in-frame clones, not every one. The profile shows around 150,000 clones, about 89% of them singletons. These donors were members of the roughly 120-subject validation cohort, a group separate from the approximately 640-subject first cohort. This record comes from a study of cytomegalovirus exposure and HLA in healthy donors. Study context: The use of the same platform for the 95 to 150 validation repertoires and the roughly 680 first-cohort repertoires was reported by a later analysis. General study points: Cytomegalovirus-associated TCR beta chains were listed, numbering over 150. Rare TCR sequences predominated, though certain public TCRs were found in many donors.

This receptor was taken from a young man in good health and CMV-seronegative. Sample: PBMCs. V and J are TRBV5-1 and TRBJ1-1; D not resolved. CDR3 sequence reads: CASRTSGNTEAFF. Here the CDR3 DNA reads TGCGCCAGCAGAACTTCAGGGAACACTGAAGCTTTCTTT.